The table lists the clone carrying this T cell receptor (beta chain) with a few counts. Its antigen is unknown. CDR1 MDHEN and CDR2 SYDVKM come from the germline V gene. The CDR3 totals 15 residues. Germline trimming cut 10 bases from V and 6 bases from J; bases unmatched to any gene: 15. The data were taken from a study of cytomegalovirus exposure and HLA in healthy donors. Amplification used 60 Vbeta primers and 13 Jbeta primers. Measured with immunoSEQ multiplex PCR; TCRdb has only the in-frame clones, and not every one. The sample records almost 200,000 clones, over 75% being singletons. Overall study results and limits: Accurate prediction of most subjects' HLA-A and HLA-B alleles from TCR beta sequences was reported. The classifier reportedly diagnosed cytomegalovirus status with high specificity and sensitivity.

Sequencing was performed on PBMCs. The chain is built from TRBV28 and TRBJ2-5; 9 bases map to TRBD1. The sequence was collected from a woman in her forties or fifties in good health and CMV-seronegative. CDR3 nucleotides: TGTGCCATCAGGCCACAGGGGGCGCGAGGGAAGACCCAGTACTTC. Its protein product is CAIRPQGARGKTQYF.